At least ten counts were recorded for the clone carrying this T cell receptor (beta chain). The antigen is unknown. These data come from a study of neurological immune-mediated disorders. General study results and limits: A possible signature appeared as one related-CDR3 cluster, in which phylogenetic grouping placed the repertoires of 18 of 34 multiple sclerosis patients.

TCRdb called the 5' RACE reads again in MiXCR, with one record for every CDR3 protein. This repertoire shows about 55,000 distinct CDR3 sequences, 4% found once; its top ten account for 1.9%. CDR3 size: 13 residues. V was cut by 2 bases and J by 6 bases, with 12 bases left in between. Germline V CDR1 and CDR2: SGHRS, YFSETQ. This clonotype was obtained from a middle-aged woman with multiple sclerosis. Sequencing was performed on CD4+ T cells from blood. The chain recombines TRBV5-1 with TRBJ2-7, with D possibly being TRBD1 (6 bases). The CDR3 reads CASSFRGNTEQYF. In DNA, the CDR3 is TGCGCCAGCAGCTTTAGGGGGAACACCGAGCAGTACTTC.